This T cell receptor (beta chain) is from a study of identical twins. Study-wide points: Conclusions rested on cross-sectional statistics rather than following the same donors. In cord blood, abundant beta clonotypes had fewer insertions; memory showed no trend. Excess sharing between twins was weaker in beta out-of-frame sequences.

The CDR3 loop spans 15 amino acids. Germline V gives CDR1 SEHNR, CDR2 FQNEAQ (reference sequence). V dropped 3 bases and J dropped 5 bases, with 16 bases sitting between them. Template switching added a universal primer binding site, and final cDNA carried unique molecular identifiers. TCRdb used MiXCR to reprocess the 5' RACE reads, holding one entry per CDR3 protein. The sample records around 960,000 distinct CDR3 sequences, about 12% being singletons. Regarding this clonotype: Antigen unknown.

The data were also submitted as part of a second study, on yellow fever vaccine responses in identical twins.

What was sequenced was PBMCs. The receptor was derived from a woman younger than 30 in good health. The chain links TRBV7-9 to TRBJ2-5; TRBD2 is a possible D gene (6 bases). Written as DNA, the CDR3 is TGTGCCAGCAGCTTGTCGGGACTCTCTGGGGAGACCCAGTACTTC. Translation: CASSLSGLSGETQYF.